This T cell receptor (beta chain) stems from a study of blood T cell repertoires in COVID-19. Study summary: Collection of acute and convalescent COVID-19 samples took place in the United States, Italy and Spain. T cells, B-cell-depleted T cells, or PBMCs provided the cDNA or gDNA that served as material.

The germline V gene has CDR1 SGHAT and CDR2 FQNNGV. Trimming removed 1 base from V and 7 bases from J, with 10 bases in between. This CDR3 region has 13 residues. Generated by immunoSEQ multiplex PCR, the TCRdb table keeps only in-frame clones and is missing some. This table holds about 70,000 clones, 80% to 90% found once. The J gene is TRBJ1-1, the V gene TRBV11-2; unclear D gene. Material for sequencing was peripheral blood. The TCR comes from a woman between 18 and 30 years old with acute or convalescent COVID-19. Here the CDR3 reads CASSLGLEVEAFF. The CDR3 bases are TGTGCCAGCAGCTTAGGGCTGGAGGTTGAAGCTTTCTTT.